The subject of this entry is one TCR beta chain. These data originate in a study of blood T cell repertoires in COVID-19. Study summary: Sites in the United States, Italy and Spain provided acute and convalescent COVID-19 samples. Sources were T cells, B-cell-depleted T cells, or PBMCs; the material itself was cDNA or gDNA.

Authors' methods: Amplification with reference gene primers provided the estimates of nucleated cell counts. Some clones are missing from TCRdb's copy, which holds only in-frame ones; the method was immunoSEQ multiplex PCR. V, J and clone size are those of that table, while D and trimming were read from the DNA. This table holds about 280,000 clones, 75% to 90% found once. This CDR3 has 17 amino acids. The trim removed 3 bases at V and 5 bases at J, leaving 7 bases unmatched. Germline CDR1 SGDLS, CDR2 YYNGEE. The clonotype originates from a woman aged 45-65 years who had recovered from COVID-19. The specimen was peripheral blood. The chain recombines TRBV9 with TRBJ2-3; 15 positions match TRBD2. CDR3 nucleotide sequence: TGTGCCAGCAGCGCCGGGACTAGCGGGGGGCTTGGAGATACGCAGTATTTT. Protein product: CASSAGTSGGLGDTQYF.